A single sample is the source of the 21 T cell receptor beta chains below, sequenced in a study of early T cells in non-severe SARS-CoV-2 infection (TCRdb year 2021). The library was obtained by 5' RACE. For sequencing, a NextSeq 500 was employed. TCRdb reprocessing: public reads trimmed at Q25 with fastp, clones called with MiXCR, in-frame beta chains kept. For every CDR3 protein sequence, its rows merge into one entry that carries the most common genes and DNA. The sample contains under 60,000 distinct CDR3 sequences, approximately 9% of them found a single time. The ten largest account for approximately 5.7% of the sample. The material was whole blood, obtained at baseline. These receptors were obtained from an adult who was a healthcare worker with PCR-confirmed SARS-CoV-2 infection or an uninfected control (not recorded which).

The genes are TRBV7-9 and TRBJ2-7; weak D call: TRBD2 (5 bases). The CDR3 has 15 residues. Trimming took 3 bases from V and 1 from J, leaving 13 bases between them. Looked up from germline, CDR1 is SEHNR and CDR2 is FQNEAQ (reference sequence). CDR3 DNA: TGTGCCAGCAGCTTCACTAGTGTAACATCCTACGAGCAGTACTTC. This codes for CASSFTSVTSYEQYF.

Ten or more counts support this clonotype. V gene TRBV30 combines with J gene TRBJ1-1, with D unclear. This CDR3 contains 13 residues. Trimming removed 2 bases from V and 1 base from J, with 8 bases in between. From germline, CDR1 is GTSNPN and CDR2 SVGIG (reference sequence). CDR3: CAWSKARNTEAFF. The CDR3 DNA reads TGTGCCTGGAGTAAAGCGAGGAACACTGAAGCTTTCTTT.

The chain couples TRBV5-1 to TRBJ2-3; 11 bases line up with TRBD2. Germline loops: CDR1 SGHRS, CDR2 YFSETQ. V lost 4 bases and J lost 5; bases outside the gene matches: 3. The CDR3 covers 14 residues. Here the CDR3 reads CASSVGLAGDTQYF. CDR3 in DNA: TGCGCCAGCAGCGTAGGACTAGCGGGAGATACGCAGTATTTT.

In this sample, this clonotype turned up many times. This chain links TRBV3-1 with TRBJ2-1, with TRBD1 matching 7 bases. Germline V gene data show CDR1 as LGHDT and CDR2 as YNNKEL (reference sequence). The V gene end was trimmed by 4 bases and the J gene end by 3 bases; junction bases not matched to a gene: 3. The CDR3 consists of 14 residues. CDR3 sequence reads: CASSLRQGYNEQFF. CDR3 coding DNA: TGTGCCAGCAGCCTCCGACAGGGCTACAATGAGCAGTTCTTC.

The rearrangement uses TRBV12-3 or TRBV12-4 and TRBJ2-1; TRBD1 matches 12 bases. The CDR3 covers 14 residues. V lost 10 bases and J lost 9; bases outside the gene matches: 10. The CDR3 loop is CATLRGQGAPEQFF. CDR3 DNA sequence: TGTGCCACACTGAGGGGACAGGGGGCTCCTGAGCAGTTCTTC.

This clonotype has ten or more counts. The J gene is TRBJ2-1, the V gene TRBV20-1, with D perhaps TRBD2 (6 bases). The length of the CDR3 is 14 residues. Germline lookup yields CDR1 DFQATT and CDR2 SNEGSKA (reference sequence). V lost 2 bases and J 12 bases, leaving 20 bases between the germline ends. The CDR3 DNA follows: TGCAGTGCTAGACTGGGGGGAGGCGCCGAGAGGCAGTTCTTC. Amino acid sequence: CSARLGGGAERQFF.

V gene TRBV5-1 combines with J gene TRBJ2-3, with 7 bases identical to TRBD2. The V and J ends lost 4 bases and 5 bases, in that order; junction bases with no gene match: 7. In germline, CDR1 is SGHRS, CDR2 YFSETQ. CDR3 length: 14 residues. The CDR3 reads CASSIGRGEDTQYF. In nucleotides, the CDR3 is TGCGCCAGCAGCATTGGACGGGGGGAAGATACGCAGTATTTT.

This clonotype was recorded many times. The chain recombines TRBV19 with TRBJ1-2; D is perhaps TRBD1 (6 bases). Trimming stripped 8 bases from V and 7 bases from J, with 23 bases between. The CDR3 extends over 15 amino acids. The germline V gene has CDR1 LNHDA and CDR2 SQIVND (reference sequence). The CDR3: CASRPGAAIGSGYTF. The CDR3 DNA is TGTGCCAGTCGGCCAGGGGCCGCAATCGGCTCTGGCTACACCTTC.

This clonotype has just a few counts. The genes are TRBV11-2 and TRBJ2-7, with D perhaps assigned TRBD1 or TRBD2 (7 bases each). Trimming cost V 5 bases and J 1 base, with 18 bases left between them. Germline-derived CDR1 and CDR2 are SGHAT and FQNNGV. This CDR3 has 16 residues. CDR3 DNA: TGTGCCAGCAGCGGGCACAGGGGAGGGGTTTCCTACGAGCAGTACTTC. Protein: CASSGHRGGVSYEQYF.

Many counts were recorded for this clonotype. The chain recombines TRBV4-3 with TRBJ1-2, with a tentative D call TRBD1 (5 bases). This CDR3 has 16 residues. Trimming left V 0 bases short and J 6 bases short, with 17 bases between. Germline V gene data show CDR1 as LGHNA and CDR2 as YSLEER. The CDR3 here is CASSQDLSGPGNGYTF. The CDR3 DNA reads TGCGCCAGCAGCCAAGATCTATCAGGCCCAGGGAATGGCTACACCTTC.

This clonotype was seen a handful of times. The genes are TRBV28 and TRBJ2-2; maybe TRBD1 (6 bases). V shed 5 bases and J shed 6 bases, with 16 bases lying between them. CDR3 length: 15 amino acids. The V gene's germline CDR1 is MDHEN and CDR2 SYDVKM. The CDR3 is CASSIGQIPAGELFF. CDR3 nucleotides: TGTGCCAGCAGTATCGGACAGATACCGGCCGGGGAGCTGTTTTTT.

This clonotype was counted only a few times. The gene calls are TRBV9 and TRBJ2-1, with D tentatively TRBD2 (7 bases). The CDR3 is made up of 15 amino acids. Germline-derived CDR1 and CDR2 are SGDLS and YYNGEE. The V and J ends lost 4 bases and 0 bases respectively, with 11 bases between them. CDR3 amino acids: CASSKGGGSYNEQFF. The DNA of the CDR3 is TGTGCCAGCAGCAAGGGAGGGGGCTCCTACAATGAGCAGTTCTTC. Complete variable domain (other parts from reference TRBV9 and TRBJ2-1): DSGVTQTPKHLITATGQRVTLRCSPRSGDLSVYWYQQSLDQGLQFLIQYYNGEERAKGNILERFSAQQFPDLHSELNLSSLELGDSALYFCASSKGGGSYNEQFFGPGTRLTVL.

This sequence joins TRBV28 and TRBJ2-4; perhaps TRBD2 as D (6 bases). Germline V lookup: CDR1 MDHEN, CDR2 SYDVKM. This CDR3 spans 14 amino acids. V lost 7 bases and J lost 3, with 13 bases in between. The CDR3, as DNA: TGTGCCAGCACCGTGGGGGGTGGCAAAAACATTCAGTACTTC. It specifies CASTVGGGKNIQYF.

This clonotype has at least ten counts. The chain employs TRBV30 and TRBJ1-1; D uncertain. Germline lookup yields CDR1 GTSNPN and CDR2 SVGIG (reference sequence). This CDR3 contains 14 residues. The V end was cut by 2 bases, the J end by 0 bases, with 10 bases between. The CDR3 spells CAWSKDYMNTEAFF. CDR3 sequence (DNA): TGTGCCTGGAGTAAAGACTACATGAACACTGAAGCTTTCTTT.

This clonotype was counted at least ten times. The CDR3 bases are TGTGCCAGCAGTTACCGGGACACCTACGAGCAGTACTTC. As protein: CASSYRDTYEQYF. The rearrangement links TRBV6-6 to TRBJ2-7; perhaps TRBD1 as D (6 bases). CDR3 size: 13 residues. Germline V CDR1 and CDR2: MNHNY, SVGAGI (reference sequence). Trimming removed 2 bases at V and 2 bases at J, with 7 bases between.

The chain employs TRBV5-6 and TRBJ2-3, with D perhaps assigned TRBD1 or TRBD2 (5 bases each). Germline CDR1 SGHDT, CDR2 YYEEEE. With 0 bases removed from V and 5 bases from J, the gap between germline ends came to 13 bases. This CDR3 has 15 amino acids. The CDR3 DNA sequence: TGTGCCAGCAGCTTGGGAGGGGCGCCGGGAGATACGCAGTATTTT. Translating it yields CASSLGGAPGDTQYF.

The chain carries TRBV11-2 and TRBJ1-1; D is unclear. Germline loops: CDR1 SGHAT, CDR2 FQNNGV. This CDR3 has 14 residues. Trimming took off 1 base at V and 2 bases at J, with 8 bases between the two ends. The CDR3 reads CASSLAQPNTEAFF. In nucleotides, the CDR3 is TGTGCCAGCAGCTTAGCGCAACCCAACACTGAAGCTTTCTTT.

The rearrangement joins TRBV2 to TRBJ2-5; D gene ambiguous. The germline V and J ends were trimmed by 3 bases and 2 bases, with 10 bases remaining between them. This CDR3 is 14 amino acids long. Per the germline V gene, CDR1 is SNHLY and CDR2 is FYNNEI. CDR3 DNA: TGTGCCAGCAGTGAGACACTTCTGCAAGAGACCCAGTACTTC. Residues: CASSETLLQETQYF. Filled out from reference TRBV2 and TRBJ2-5, the complete variable domain reads EPEVTQTPSHQVTQMGQEVILRCVPISNHLYFYWYRQILGQKVEFLVSFYNNEISEKSEIFDDQFSVERPDGSNFTLKIRSTKLEDSAMYFCASSETLLQETQYFGPGTRLLVL.

This clonotype came up many times. The genes are TRBV7-9 and TRBJ2-1, with TRBD2 as a possible D gene (6 bases). This CDR3 has 15 residues. Germline assignment: CDR1 SEHNR and CDR2 FQNEAQ (reference sequence). Trimming stripped 4 bases from V and 3 bases from J, with 13 bases between. The CDR3 sequence: CASSSTRRGYNEQFF. Written as DNA, the CDR3 is TGTGCCAGCAGCTCGACCCGGCGGGGCTACAATGAGCAGTTCTTC. Complete variable domain (other parts from reference TRBV7-9 and TRBJ2-1): DTGVSQNPRHKITKRGQNVTFRCDPISEHNRLYWYRQTLGQGPEFLTYFQNEAQLEKSRLLSDRFSAERPKGSFSTLEIQRTEQGDSAMYLCASSSTRRGYNEQFFGPGTRLTVL.

This clonotype has just a few counts. V usage is TRBV7-7 and J usage is TRBJ2-5; D uncertain. This CDR3 has 13 amino acids. From germline, CDR1 is SSHAT and CDR2 FNYEAQ (reference sequence). Trimming left V 5 bases short and J 1 base short, with 8 bases between. CDR3: CASSPGFQETQYF. CDR3 nucleotides: TGTGCCAGCAGCCCCGGTTTCCAAGAGACCCAGTACTTC.

Ten or more counts support this clonotype. The chain joins TRBV7-7 to TRBJ2-1; D is uncertain. V lost 1 base and J lost 0, with 13 bases in between. Per germline, CDR1 SSHAT and CDR2 FNYEAQ (reference sequence). This CDR3 has 17 residues. CDR3 bases: TGTGCCAGCAGCTTAGAGCCCCCCAGTAGCTCCTACAATGAGCAGTTCTTC. Translating gives CASSLEPPSSSYNEQFF.